Below, 27 T cell receptor beta chains from the same sample are listed, as sequenced in a study of blood T cell repertoires in COVID-19. Data came from immunoSEQ multiplex PCR; TCRdb stores just in-frame clones and leaves some out. Of roughly 180,000 clones in the sample, 75% to 90% are singletons; the top ten hold 6.2%. Specimen: PBMCs or T cells enriched from blood (not recorded which). Receptor source: a man in his forties who had recovered from COVID-19.

The V call is TRBV18, the J call TRBJ1-6, with TRBD1 identical over 8 bases. V was clipped by 6 bases and J by 9 bases; unmatched bases: 7. Germline V gives CDR1 KGHSH, CDR2 LQKENI. This CDR3 is built from 14 residues. The CDR3 is CASSTDRVGSPLHF. The DNA of the CDR3 is TGTGCCAGCTCCACGGACAGGGTGGGTTCACCCCTCCACTTT.

The chain is built from TRBV6-5 and TRBJ1-1; D is uncertain. Looked up from germline, CDR1 is MNHEY and CDR2 is SVGAGI. The length of the CDR3 is 16 residues. The V end was cut by 4 bases, the J end by 6 bases, with 21 bases between. The CDR3 nucleotides are TGTGCCAGCAGTTCCGAACATCGGCCACCAGGCTCTGAAGCTTTCTTT. Protein product: CASSSEHRPPGSEAFF.

There are a few counts of this clone. The chain employs TRBV5-6 and TRBJ2-1; the match to TRBD2 covers 10 bases. Germline V lookup: CDR1 SGHDT, CDR2 YYEEEE. This CDR3 has 14 amino acids. The V gene end was trimmed by 3 bases and the J gene end by 6 bases; junction bases not matched to a gene: 3. The chain's CDR3 is CASSWWTSGNEQFF. Here the CDR3 DNA reads TGTGCCAGCAGCTGGTGGACTAGCGGCAATGAGCAGTTCTTC.

The rearrangement joins TRBV2 to TRBJ1-5, with TRBD1 matching over 8 bases. Unmatched junction bases numbered 13, after V lost 8 bases and J lost 7 bases. The CDR3 extends over 15 amino acids. Germline V lookup: CDR1 SNHLY, CDR2 FYNNEI. CDR3 protein: CASRIALTGGQPQHF. The CDR3 coding sequence is TGTGCCAGCCGCATCGCACTTACAGGGGGACAGCCCCAGCATTTT. The full variable domain, rest sourced from reference TRBV2 and TRBJ1-5, is EPEVTQTPSHQVTQMGQEVILRCVPISNHLYFYWYRQILGQKVEFLVSFYNNEISEKSEIFDDQFSVERPDGSNFTLKIRSTKLEDSAMYFCASRIALTGGQPQHFGDGTRLSIL.

The chain has TRBV5-4 and TRBJ2-7, with 8 bases lining up with TRBD2. Germline values: CDR1 SGHNT, CDR2 YYREEE (reference sequence). The CDR3 is 14 amino acids. Unmatched junction bases numbered 2, after V lost 1 base and J lost 2 bases. The CDR3 bases are TGTGCCAGCAGCTTGAGCGGGAGTACCTACGAGCAGTACTTC. Translation gives CASSLSGSTYEQYF.

This chain joins TRBV18 and TRBJ2-6, with D uncertain. The CDR3 runs 14 residues. Trimming removed 2 bases at V and 1 base at J, with 3 bases between. The germline gives CDR1 KGHSH, CDR2 LQKENI. The CDR3 here is CASSPASGANVLTF. Here the CDR3 DNA reads TGTGCCAGCTCACCAGCGTCTGGGGCCAACGTCCTGACTTTC.

The rearrangement links TRBV3-1 (or the pseudogene TRBV3-2) to TRBJ2-5; D is possibly TRBD2 (6 bases). V was trimmed by 4 bases and J by 1 base, leaving 10 bases between them. This CDR3 is built from 14 residues. In germline, CDR1 is LGHDT, CDR2 YNNKEL (reference sequence). DNA for the CDR3: TGTGCCAGCAGCCCCGGGACTCGCCAAGAGACCCAGTACTTC. As protein: CASSPGTRQETQYF.

This clone appeared a few times. V and J are TRBV5-3 and TRBJ1-6, with D perhaps TRBD1 (5 bases). TRBV5-3 counts as an open reading frame of uncertain function. The V end lost 1 base, the J end lost 1 base, and 9 bases lay between the germline ends. The CDR3 totals 16 residues. CDR3 residues: CARSLLQGSYNSPLHF. The CDR3 DNA sequence: TGTGCCAGAAGCTTGCTTCAGGGTTCCTATAATTCACCCCTCCACTTT.

This chain links TRBV12-5 with TRBJ1-1, with a weak D call TRBD1 (5 bases). V gave up 0 bases and J gave up 8 bases, with 13 bases separating them. Germline CDR1 reads LGHNT; CDR2 reads FRNRAP. The CDR3 spans 14 residues. The CDR3 DNA is TGTGCTAGTGGTTTGGTACTATCCCAGGGAGAAGCTTTCTTT. Translating it yields CASGLVLSQGEAFF.

The genes are TRBV5-4 and TRBJ2-3; TRBD1 aligns across 10 bases. J gave up 5 bases and V 0 bases, and 6 bases lay outside the gene matches. The CDR3 loop spans 16 amino acids. CDR1 and CDR2 (germline): SGHNT, YYREEE (reference sequence). Written as DNA, the CDR3 is TGTGCCAGCAGCTTGGGGGACAGGGGCGGTGAAGATACGCAGTATTTT. This translates into CASSLGDRGGEDTQYF.

The V gene is TRBV13, the J gene TRBJ2-5; 11 bases map to TRBD2. CDR3 length: 15 residues. Germline V gene sequence: CDR1 PRHDT, CDR2 FYEKMQ (reference sequence). Trimming removed 0 bases from V and 4 bases from J; junction bases left unmatched: 1. CDR3 loop: CASSLGTSGAETQYF. CDR3 DNA: TGTGCCAGCAGCTTAGGGACTAGCGGGGCAGAGACCCAGTACTTC.

In its sample, this clone was seen once. The chain is built from TRBV5-8 and TRBJ1-2, with D possibly being TRBD1 (5 bases). There are 12 residues in the CDR3. Germline V gene data show CDR1 as SGHTS and CDR2 as YDEGEE. V dropped 2 bases and J dropped 14 bases, with 16 bases sitting between them. The CDR3 DNA reads as TGTGCCAGCAGCTTTGGAGGGCCGGGGGGAACCTTC. Its translation: CASSFGGPGGTF.

The CDR3 nucleotides read TGCGCCAGCAGCTTGGACGGTGGTAGCAATCAGCCCCAGCATTTT. Amino acid sequence: CASSLDGGSNQPQHF. V gene TRBV5-1 combines with J gene TRBJ1-5; no clear D gene. V was clipped by 0 bases and J by 0 bases, with 7 bases between them. The CDR3 extends over 15 amino acids. Per the germline V gene, CDR1 is SGHRS and CDR2 is YFSETQ.

V is TRBV4-1 and J is TRBJ1-2; D is possibly TRBD1 (6 bases). V lost 3 bases and J 3 bases, leaving 14 bases between the germline ends. The CDR3 extends over 15 amino acids. From germline, CDR1 is MGHRA and CDR2 YSYEKL. CDR3 sequence: CASSQGTSEYYGYTF. In nucleotides, the CDR3 is TGCGCCAGCAGCCAGGGGACATCGGAGTACTATGGCTACACCTTC.

This clone has just one count. The CDR3 bases are TGTGCCAGGTCGGAGGGGGCAAGGTCACCCCTCCACTTT. It codes for CARSEGARSPLHF. The chain recombines TRBV2 with TRBJ1-6; 7 bases align to TRBD1. The CDR3 has 13 residues. Germline lookup yields CDR1 SNHLY and CDR2 FYNNEI. V dropped 9 bases and J dropped 10; count of bases not matched to a gene: 9.

The count of this clone is one. The chain recombines TRBV9 with TRBJ2-7; possible D gene TRBD2, 5 bases. The V and J ends lost 0 bases and 2 bases respectively, with 9 bases between them. The CDR3 loop spans 14 amino acids. CDR1 and CDR2 (germline): SGDLS, YYNGEE. CDR3 in amino acids: CASSVEAATYEQYF. Here the CDR3 DNA reads TGTGCCAGCAGCGTAGAAGCGGCAACCTACGAGCAGTACTTC. The variable domain in full, completed from reference TRBV9 and TRBJ2-7, reads DSGVTQTPKHLITATGQRVTLRCSPRSGDLSVYWYQQSLDQGLQFLIQYYNGEERAKGNILERFSAQQFPDLHSELNLSSLELGDSALYFCASSVEAATYEQYFGPGTRLTVT.

The rearrangement links TRBV6-5 to TRBJ2-3; possibly TRBD2 for D (5 bases). Germline assignment: CDR1 MNHEY and CDR2 SVGAGI. V lost 2 bases and J 2 bases, leaving 11 bases between the germline ends. The CDR3 runs 15 residues. The chain's CDR3 is CASSYRGQYTDTQYF. For the CDR3, the DNA is TGTGCCAGCAGTTACAGAGGGCAGTACACAGATACGCAGTATTTT.

The rearrangement joins TRBV29-1 to TRBJ1-1; tentatively, D is TRBD1 (5 bases). Germline V gene lookup returns CDR1 SQVTM and CDR2 ANQGSEA. The CDR3 spans 12 residues. Deletions cut 4 bases from V and 2 bases from J, with 8 bases between. The CDR3 protein is CSVGTLNTEAFF. The CDR3 coding sequence is TGCAGCGTTGGGACACTTAACACTGAAGCTTTCTTT.

This chain connects TRBV28 to TRBJ2-5, with D possibly matching TRBD2 (6 bases). CDR1 and CDR2 (germline): MDHEN, SYDVKM. This CDR3 spans 13 amino acids. V shed 5 bases and J shed 5 bases, with 12 bases lying between them. CDR3 DNA: TGTGCCAGCAGTGGGGGGAATTGGGAGACCCAGTACTTC. Residues: CASSGGNWETQYF.

The V and J genes are TRBV15 and TRBJ2-7; 7 bases match TRBD2. This CDR3 comprises 16 residues. Losses at the gene ends were 0 bases for V and 2 bases for J; bases not matched to a gene: 7. CDR1 and CDR2 (germline): LNHNV, YYDKDF (reference sequence). CDR3 nucleotides: TGTGCCACCAGCAGAGATCCCAGCGGGGCCCCCTACGAGCAGTACTTC. Protein: CATSRDPSGAPYEQYF.

For this clone: Germline and junction disagree at one end, which may indicate a read error. V is TRBV20-1 and J is TRBJ1-1, with 7 bases identical to TRBD1. The CDR3 consists of 11 residues. From germline, CDR1 is DFQATT and CDR2 SNEGSKA (reference sequence). The CDR3 sequence is CSASEGARSLF. Written as DNA, the CDR3 is TGCAGTGCAAGCGAGGGGGCGCGTTCCCTTTTT.

In its sample, this clone was seen many times. The rearrangement uses TRBV30 and TRBJ1-2, with D uncertain. Germline CDR1 reads GTSNPN; CDR2 reads SVGIG (reference sequence). The CDR3 totals 12 residues. Trimming cost V 0 bases and J 6 bases, with 8 bases left between them. CDR3 DNA: TGTGCCTGGAGTGTACACACCGATGGCTACACCTTC. Its translation: CAWSVHTDGYTF.

The J gene is TRBJ1-3, the V gene TRBV5-1; 8 bases are a match to TRBD1. This CDR3 has 14 residues. Unmatched junction bases numbered 3, after V lost 4 bases and J lost 3 bases. Germline V gene sequence: CDR1 SGHRS, CDR2 YFSETQ. The CDR3 DNA reads as TGCGCCAGCAGCGTCGGGACAGGTGGAAACACCATATATTTT. Its protein is CASSVGTGGNTIYF.

CDR3 bases: TGTGCCAGCAGTTTATGGAGCAGGGGACAATCCTACGAGCAGTACTTC. Protein sequence: CASSLWSRGQSYEQYF. J is TRBJ2-7 and V is TRBV28; perhaps TRBD1 as D (6 bases). The CDR3 has 16 amino acids. The V gene lost 0 bases and the J gene lost 1 base, with 13 bases spanning the gap. CDR1 and CDR2 (germline): MDHEN, SYDVKM.

The chain employs TRBV7-9 and TRBJ2-2; maybe TRBD2 (6 bases). The germline CDR1 and CDR2 sequences are SEHNR and FQNEAQ (reference sequence). The CDR3 is made up of 15 amino acids. Trimming pared 3 bases from V and 5 bases from J, leaving 13 bases between. The CDR3 loop reads CASSFGARGTGELFF. The CDR3 coding sequence is TGTGCCAGCAGCTTCGGAGCCCGGGGGACCGGGGAGCTGTTTTTT.

The rearrangement joins TRBV3-1 (or the pseudogene TRBV3-2) to TRBJ1-1; a possible D gene is TRBD1 (5 bases). This CDR3 has 14 residues. Trimming stripped 3 bases from V and 5 bases from J, with 13 bases between. The germline CDR1 and CDR2 sequences are LGHDT and YNNKEL (reference sequence). DNA of the CDR3: TGTGCCAGCAGCCAGGGGCCGGGGGGGACTGAAGCTTTCTTT. This encodes CASSQGPGGTEAFF.

This chain uses TRBV2 with TRBJ1-5, with D perhaps TRBD1 (5 bases). The CDR3 length is 14 residues. The germline CDR1 and CDR2 sequences are SNHLY and FYNNEI. The V end lost 8 bases, the J end lost 4 bases, and 15 bases lay between the germline ends. The CDR3 nucleotides read TGTGCCAGCCTTGCCCGGGAGGGGAATCAGCCCCAGCATTTT. It encodes CASLAREGNQPQHF.